This T cell receptor (beta chain) was documented in a study of blood T cell repertoires in COVID-19. The germline CDR1 and CDR2 sequences are WSHSY and SAAADI. Deletions cut 5 bases from V and 2 bases from J, with 9 bases between. The CDR3 is 13 residues long. The assay was immunoSEQ multiplex PCR, and TCRdb's table has in-frame clones only and misses some. The sample carries a few hundred thousand clones, 75% to 90% recorded once. The rearrangement joins TRBV10-2 to TRBJ1-1; a weak D match, TRBD1 (5 bases). The TCR was taken from a woman aged 25 to 39 who had been exposed to COVID-19. The sample taken for sequencing was PBMCs or T cells enriched from blood (not recorded which). The CDR3 DNA is TGCGCCAGCAGTCCGACAGTCAACACTGAAGCTTTCTTT. Translated: CASSPTVNTEAFF.